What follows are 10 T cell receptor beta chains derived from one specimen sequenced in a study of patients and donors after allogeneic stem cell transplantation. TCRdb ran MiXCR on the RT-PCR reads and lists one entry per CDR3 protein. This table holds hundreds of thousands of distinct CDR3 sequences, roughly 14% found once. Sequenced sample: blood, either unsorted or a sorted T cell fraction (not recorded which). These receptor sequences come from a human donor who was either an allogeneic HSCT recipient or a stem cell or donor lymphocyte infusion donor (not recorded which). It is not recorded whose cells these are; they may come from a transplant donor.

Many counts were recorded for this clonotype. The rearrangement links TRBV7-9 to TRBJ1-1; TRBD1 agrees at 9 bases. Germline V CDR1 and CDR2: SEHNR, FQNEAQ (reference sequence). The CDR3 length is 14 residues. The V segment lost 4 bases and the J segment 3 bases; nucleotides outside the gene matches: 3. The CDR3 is CASSSGQGYTEAFF. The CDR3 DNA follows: TGTGCCAGCAGCTCAGGACAGGGGTACACTGAAGCTTTCTTT.

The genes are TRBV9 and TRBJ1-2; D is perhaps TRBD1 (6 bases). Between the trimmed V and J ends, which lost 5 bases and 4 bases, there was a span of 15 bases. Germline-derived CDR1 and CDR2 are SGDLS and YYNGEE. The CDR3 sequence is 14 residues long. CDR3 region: CASSPDSTVYGYTF. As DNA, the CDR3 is TGTGCCAGCAGTCCGGACAGTACAGTCTATGGCTACACCTTC.

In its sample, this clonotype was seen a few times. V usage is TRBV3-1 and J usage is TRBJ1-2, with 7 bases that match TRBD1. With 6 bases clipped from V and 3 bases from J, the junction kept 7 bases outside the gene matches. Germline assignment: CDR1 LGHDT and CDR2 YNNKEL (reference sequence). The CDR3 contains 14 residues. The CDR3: CASRPGQSYYGYTF. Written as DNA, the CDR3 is TGTGCCAGCAGACCGGGACAGAGTTACTATGGCTACACCTTC.

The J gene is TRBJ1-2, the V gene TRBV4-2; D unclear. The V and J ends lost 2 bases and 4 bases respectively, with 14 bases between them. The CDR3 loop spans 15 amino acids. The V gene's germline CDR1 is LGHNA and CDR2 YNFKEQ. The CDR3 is CASSQLAMGAYGYTF. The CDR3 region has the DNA TGTGCCAGCAGCCAACTCGCCATGGGTGCCTATGGCTACACCTTC.

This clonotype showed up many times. Written as DNA, the CDR3 is TGTGCCAGCAGGGTTCAAGGGGATCCAGGCCCCTACACCTTC. It specifies CASRVQGDPGPYTF. J is TRBJ1-2 and V is TRBV5-4, with a possible D match to TRBD1 (5 bases). V lost 5 bases and J lost 10, with 21 bases in between. CDR1 and CDR2 (germline): SGHNT, YYREEE (reference sequence). The CDR3 has 14 residues.

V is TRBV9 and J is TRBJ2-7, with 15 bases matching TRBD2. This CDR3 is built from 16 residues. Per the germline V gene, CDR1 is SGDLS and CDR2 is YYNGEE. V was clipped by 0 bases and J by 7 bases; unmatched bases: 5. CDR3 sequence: CASSVALGLAGGEQYF. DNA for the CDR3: TGTGCCAGCAGCGTAGCCCTGGGACTAGCGGGAGGTGAGCAGTACTTC.

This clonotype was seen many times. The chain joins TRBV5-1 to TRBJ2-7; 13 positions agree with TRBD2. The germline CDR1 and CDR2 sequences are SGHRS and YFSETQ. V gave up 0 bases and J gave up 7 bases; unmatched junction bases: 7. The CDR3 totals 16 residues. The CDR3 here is CASSLDSMGLAGEQYF. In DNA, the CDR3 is TGCGCCAGCAGCTTGGATTCCATGGGACTAGCGGGAGAGCAGTACTTC.

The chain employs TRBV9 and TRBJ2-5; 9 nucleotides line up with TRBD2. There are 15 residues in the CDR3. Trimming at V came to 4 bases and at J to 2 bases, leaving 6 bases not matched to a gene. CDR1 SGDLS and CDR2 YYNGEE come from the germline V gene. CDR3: CASSPRLAAQETQYF. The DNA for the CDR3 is TGTGCCAGCAGCCCTCGACTAGCGGCGCAAGAGACCCAGTACTTC. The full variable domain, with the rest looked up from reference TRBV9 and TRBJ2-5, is DSGVTQTPKHLITATGQRVTLRCSPRSGDLSVYWYQQSLDQGLQFLIQYYNGEERAKGNILERFSAQQFPDLHSELNLSSLELGDSALYFCASSPRLAAQETQYFGPGTRLLVL.

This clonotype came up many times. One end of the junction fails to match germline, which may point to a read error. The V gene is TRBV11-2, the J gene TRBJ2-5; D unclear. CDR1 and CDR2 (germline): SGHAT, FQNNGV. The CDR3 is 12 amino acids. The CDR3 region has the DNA TGTGCCAGCAGCTTAGTGGTTGGAGACGGAGACTTC. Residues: CASSLVVGDGDF. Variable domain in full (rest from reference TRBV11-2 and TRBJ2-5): EAGVAQSPRYKIIEKRQSVAFWCNPISGHATLYWYQQILGQGPKLLIQFQNNGVVDDSQLPKDRFSAERLKGVDSTLKIQPAKLEDSAVYLCASSLVVGDGDFGPGTRLLVL.

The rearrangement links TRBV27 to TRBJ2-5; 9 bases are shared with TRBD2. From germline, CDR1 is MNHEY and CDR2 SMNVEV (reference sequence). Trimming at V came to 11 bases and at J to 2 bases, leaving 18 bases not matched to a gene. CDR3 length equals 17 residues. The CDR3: CAGYGASGELNQETQYF. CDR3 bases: TGTGCCGGATACGGGGCTAGCGGGGAACTGAATCAAGAGACCCAGTACTTC.